The rows below give T cell receptor beta chains drawn from one sample of a study of shared T cell receptors in the human thymus. Profiling relied on immunoSEQ multiplex PCR, and the TCRdb table lists in-frame clones only, not all of them. The table includes about 380,000 clones, just under 95% detected once. Sequenced input: thymocytes. These receptor sequences come from a human donor. CDR3s include the opening cysteine and the closing phenylalanine or tryptophan. The D gene is left open where the match is weak. Some rows have no size entry. The others give once, few or many, or a class for an expanded clone.

j_call,clone_size,cdr3_length,d_call,v_call,cdr3_aa,cdr3_nt
TRBJ1-5,once,18,-,TRBV21-1,CASSKEGTDKGSNQPQHF,TGTGCCAGCAGCAAAGAGGGGACGGATAAAGGGAGCAATCAGCCCCAGCATTTT
TRBJ2-1,once,14,-,TRBV18,CASSPDTLINEQFF,TGTGCCAGCTCACCTGACACCTTAATCAATGAGCAGTTCTTC
TRBJ1-3,-,16,-,TRBV7-6,CASSLGGTTSGNTVYF,TGTGCCAGCAGCCTAGGAGGGACGACCTCTGGAAACACCGTATATTTT
TRBJ1-2,-,16,TRBD1,TRBV7-2,CASTLLPRQGNYGYTF,TGTGCCAGCACCCTTCTCCCGAGACAGGGTAACTATGGCTACACCTTC
TRBJ2-5,-,18,TRBD2,TRBV7-6,CASSSGGLAESLQETQYF,TGTGCCAGCAGCTCAGGGGGACTAGCGGAGTCCCTTCAAGAGACCCAGTACTTC
TRBJ2-3,-,16,-,TRBV7-3,CASSLTRAGATDTQYF,TGTGCCAGCAGCTTAACACGAGCGGGTGCCACAGATACGCAGTATTTT
TRBJ2-5,-,15,-,TRBV11-2,CASSLSSRTVKTQYF,TGTGCCAGCAGCTTGAGCTCGCGGACTGTAAAGACCCAGTACTTC
TRBJ2-7,-,16,TRBD2,TRBV2,CASSLFGTSGRYEQYF,TGTGCCAGCAGTCTCTTCGGGACTAGCGGGAGGTACGAGCAGTACTTC
TRBJ2-7,-,13,-,TRBV27,CASSPRRTYEQYF,TGTGCCAGCAGCCCTCGACGGACCTACGAGCAGTACTTC
TRBJ2-5,-,18,-,TRBV5-1,CASRHRRSSGPQGETQYF,TGCGCCAGCAGACATAGACGGTCTAGCGGCCCCCAGGGGGAGACCCAGTACTTC
TRBJ2-7,-,17,TRBD1,TRBV27,CASIGYGKDRGGYEQYF,TGTGCCAGCATAGGATACGGTAAAGACAGGGGGGGCTACGAGCAGTACTTC
TRBJ2-4,-,13,-,TRBV7-8,CASSSGVGNIQYF,TGTGCCAGCAGCTCCGGGGTGGGAAACATTCAGTACTTC
TRBJ2-7,-,15,TRBD2,TRBV29-1,CSVEEWREPSYEQYF,TGCAGCGTTGAAGAGTGGCGGGAGCCATCCTACGAGCAGTACTTC
TRBJ2-7,-,15,TRBD2,TRBV15,CATSRVLALSYEQYF,TGTGCCACCAGCAGAGTACTAGCGTTATCCTACGAGCAGTACTTC
TRBJ2-3,-,15,-,TRBV9,CASTRDRADTDTQYF,TGTGCCAGCACCCGCGACCGGGCCGACACAGATACGCAGTATTTT
TRBJ2-2,-,20,TRBD2,TRBV7-6,CASSATGTSGRSPDTGELFF,TGTGCCAGCAGCGCAACCGGGACTAGCGGGAGATCCCCCGACACCGGGGAGCTGTTTTTT
TRBJ2-7,-,10,-,TRBV6-1,CASSPAEQYF,TGTGCCAGCAGCCCCGCCGAGCAGTACTTC
TRBJ2-1,-,16,TRBD2,TRBV4-1,CASSQGSRLASNEQFF,TGCGCCAGCAGCCAAGGATCGAGACTAGCATCAAATGAGCAGTTCTTC
TRBJ2-3,-,15,TRBD2,TRBV27,CASSLPGLATDTQYF,TGTGCCAGCAGTCTACCGGGACTAGCAACAGATACGCAGTATTTT
TRBJ2-3,-,19,TRBD2,TRBV29-1,CSAQSDRPTSGSYGDTQYF,TGCAGCGCCCAATCCGACAGGCCGACTAGCGGGAGTTATGGAGATACGCAGTATTTT
TRBJ1-6,-,18,TRBD1,TRBV27,CASSSSRQGPKGYSPLHF,TGTGCCAGCAGTTCTTCCAGACAGGGCCCGAAGGGGTATTCACCCCTCCACTTT
TRBJ2-1,-,11,-,TRBV20-1,CSAILARTPFF,TGCAGTGCTATCCTGGCCCGAACCCCGTTCTTC
TRBJ2-7,-,14,-,TRBV28,CASSFLGLIYEQYF,TGTGCCAGCAGTTTCTTGGGACTGATCTACGAGCAGTACTTC
TRBJ2-1,-,14,-,TRBV27,CASSLWGRDNEQFF,TGTGCCAGCAGTTTATGGGGCAGGGACAATGAGCAGTTCTTC
TRBJ2-4,once,17,-,TRBV6-4,CASSDSVGGQSKNIQYF,TGTGCCAGCAGTGACTCTGTAGGGGGACAATCCAAAAACATTCAGTACTTC
TRBJ1-2,-,15,TRBD1,TRBV7-2,CASSTPGQGGYGYTF,TGTGCCAGCAGCACACCGGGACAGGGGGGTTATGGCTACACCTTC
TRBJ2-1,-,22,-,TRBV28,CASSPSRDRTGKLAGSYNEQFF,TGTGCCAGCAGTCCGTCCCGGGACAGGACCGGGAAGCTAGCGGGGTCCTACAATGAGCAGTTCTTC
TRBJ2-2,-,15,TRBD1,TRBV5-4,CASSFWGQGTGELFF,TGTGCCAGCAGCTTTTGGGGACAGGGCACCGGGGAGCTGTTTTTT
TRBJ2-7,-,16,TRBD1,TRBV5-1,CASSSAGTVGSYEQYF,TGCGCCAGCAGCTCGGCCGGGACAGTCGGCTCCTACGAGCAGTACTTC
TRBJ2-5,-,14,TRBD2,TRBV11-3,CASSPHSGGKTQYF,TGTGCCAGCAGCCCGCACTCGGGGGGAAAGACCCAGTACTTC
TRBJ2-2,-,11,-,TRBV11-2,CASSSRGELFF,TGTGCCAGCAGCTCCCGTGGGGAGCTGTTTTTT
TRBJ2-7,-,15,TRBD1,TRBV11-2,CASSLDRGRSYEQYF,TGTGCCAGCAGCCTGGACAGGGGACGCTCCTACGAGCAGTACTTC
TRBJ2-7,-,15,TRBD2,TRBV6-6,CASSHPGRAPGEQYF,TGTGCCAGCAGCCACCCGGGGAGGGCCCCGGGAGAGCAGTACTTC
TRBJ2-1,-,15,-,TRBV5-1,CASSLELGGSDEQFF,TGCGCCAGCAGCTTGGAACTTGGAGGGAGCGATGAGCAGTTCTTC
TRBJ1-2,-,14,-,TRBV9,CASSPGARRRDYTF,TGTGCCAGCAGCCCCGGGGCCCGGAGAAGGGACTACACCTTC
TRBJ2-1,-,17,TRBD2,TRBV7-6,CASSSWTSGRAHNEQFF,TGTGCCAGCAGCTCGTGGACTAGCGGGAGGGCCCACAATGAGCAGTTCTTC